The 20 T cell receptor beta chains below were found in one sample sequenced in a study of vaccination and CD4 T cells after COVID-19. Oncomine TCR Beta short-read sequencing was applied to DNA from cultured CD4+ T cells. TCRdb independently ran MiXCR on the PCR reads; one entry per CDR3 protein. This table has more than 13,000 distinct CDR3 sequences, 20% to 25% appearing once. These receptors have no known antigen. The treatment: roughly 10-day PBMC culture with coronavirus spike peptide pools or control peptides (ViraFEST assay). This sample comprised CD4+ T cells from blood, cultured in vitro, obtained after SARS-CoV-2 vaccination. The receptors shown here come from a human donor who had recovered from COVID-19.

In DNA form, the CDR3 reads TGTGCCAGCAGCTGGTCCACGCCGTCCTACGAGCAGTACTTC. Its protein is CASSWSTPSYEQYF. The V call is TRBV6-1, the J call TRBJ2-7; no clear D. This CDR3 is built from 14 residues. Per germline, CDR1 MNHNS and CDR2 SASEGT. Trimming cost V 6 bases and J 1 base, with 13 bases left between them.

The V call is TRBV12-3 or TRBV12-4, the J call TRBJ1-2, with 9 bases that match TRBD1. J was trimmed by 8 bases and V by 3 bases; bases with no gene match: 13. There are 16 residues in the CDR3. As DNA, the CDR3 is TGTGCCAGCAGTTTGGCGATGGGAAACAGGGGGCAAGGCTACACCTTC. This translates into CASSLAMGNRGQGYTF.

CDR3 in DNA: TGTGCCAGCAGGGGACTCTACGAGCAGTACTTC. This encodes CASRGLYEQYF. This chain connects TRBV28 to TRBJ2-7; D perhaps matches TRBD2 (6 bases). CDR3 length: 11 residues. V lost 6 bases, J lost 3 bases, and 6 bases lay in between. Germline CDR1 reads MDHEN; CDR2 reads SYDVKM.

By its share, this clonotype is large (0.1 to 1%). This sequence joins TRBV7-3 and TRBJ2-3; no clear D gene. The CDR3 runs to 12 residues. Germline-derived CDR1 and CDR2 are SGHTA and FQGTGA. V was shortened by 2 bases and J by 6 bases, with 6 bases between the two germline ends. The CDR3 is CASSLYSDTQYF. The CDR3 DNA reads TGTGCCAGCAGCTTATACTCGGATACGCAGTATTTT.

This clonotype was seen a few times. The chain combines TRBV5-4 with TRBJ1-1, with D unresolved. Looked up from germline, CDR1 is SGHNT and CDR2 is YYREEE (reference sequence). Deletions cut 3 bases from V and 1 base from J, with 19 bases between. The CDR3 sequence is 17 residues long. The CDR3 here is CASSWEQVALGNTEAFF. CDR3 sequence (DNA): TGTGCCAGCAGCTGGGAGCAGGTGGCACTCGGGAACACTGAAGCTTTCTTT.

This clonotype was counted between two and nine times. This chain joins TRBV6-1 and TRBJ1-1; 10 bases map to TRBD1. V was clipped by 7 bases and J by 11 bases; unmatched bases: 4. Germline CDR1 MNHNS, CDR2 SASEGT. The CDR3 is 11 amino acids. The CDR3 reads CASKRQGAAFF. In DNA form, the CDR3 reads TGTGCCAGCAAGAGACAGGGGGCGGCTTTCTTT.

CDR3 sequence (DNA): TGTGCCAGCCTTTGGGGTGGTTTTAATCAGCCCCAGCATTTT. Amino acids: CASLWGGFNQPQHF. The rearrangement uses TRBV28 and TRBJ1-5; D gene ambiguous. V lost 8 bases, J lost 4 bases, and 15 bases lay in between. Germline loops: CDR1 MDHEN, CDR2 SYDVKM. This CDR3 is 14 amino acids long.

The V gene is TRBV6-5, the J gene TRBJ1-3; D gene uncertain. The CDR3 covers 17 residues. Looked up from germline, CDR1 is MNHEY and CDR2 is SVGAGI. V was trimmed by 0 bases and J by 0 bases, leaving 12 bases between them. CDR3 region: CASSYSYSDISGNTIYF. The CDR3 DNA reads as TGTGCCAGCAGTTACTCGTATTCAGACATCTCTGGAAACACCATATATTTT.

V and J are TRBV20-1 and TRBJ2-1; 11 positions agree with TRBD2. There are 15 residues in the CDR3. Germline lookup yields CDR1 DFQATT and CDR2 SNEGSKA (reference sequence). The V gene end was trimmed by 6 bases and the J gene end by 4 bases; junction bases not matched to a gene: 8. CDR3 residues: CSAVSPSGRYNEQFF. The CDR3 DNA follows: TGCAGTGCCGTCTCCCCTAGCGGGAGGTACAATGAGCAGTTCTTC.

This clonotype occurred a few times. The chain combines TRBV7-8 with TRBJ2-6; D is uncertain. Between the trimmed V and J ends, which lost 2 bases and 1 base, there was a span of 9 bases. The CDR3 sequence is 16 residues long. CDR1 is SGHVS, CDR2 FQNEAQ, per germline. This CDR3 is CASSLREWSGANVLTF. As DNA, the CDR3 is TGTGCCAGCAGCTTAAGGGAATGGTCTGGGGCCAACGTCCTGACTTTC.

This clonotype came up a few times. The CDR3 DNA follows: TGTGCCAGCAGCTTAGAGACTAGCGGGATAGCTGAGCAGTTCTTC. Protein: CASSLETSGIAEQFF. This chain connects TRBV11-3 to TRBJ2-1; 11 bases fit TRBD2. There are 15 residues in the CDR3. V was clipped by 0 bases and J by 9 bases; unmatched bases: 4. In germline, CDR1 is SGHNT, CDR2 YENEEA.

This clonotype showed up just a few times. V gene TRBV7-2 combines with J gene TRBJ1-2; D perhaps matches TRBD1 (6 bases). Germline CDR1 is SGHTA and CDR2 is FQGNSA. The CDR3 spans 15 residues. The V gene lost 5 bases and the J gene lost 8 bases, with 21 bases spanning the gap. Here the CDR3 reads CASSPVEGDRLGYTF. The DNA of the CDR3 is TGTGCCAGCAGCCCCGTTGAGGGGGATAGATTAGGCTACACCTTC.

In its sample, this clonotype was seen a few times. V is TRBV7-2 and J is TRBJ1-1; D not resolved. V shed 1 base and J shed 4 bases, with 1 base lying between them. CDR3 length: 11 amino acids. Germline V gene lookup returns CDR1 SGHTA and CDR2 FQGNSA. CDR3 amino acids: CASSLVTEAFF. DNA for the CDR3: TGTGCCAGCAGCTTAGTCACTGAAGCTTTCTTT.

CDR3 amino acids: CRGVKGLAGGQEQFF. The CDR3 nucleotides are TGCAGGGGGGTGAAGGGACTAGCGGGAGGACAAGAGCAGTTCTTC. The gene calls are TRBV20-1 and TRBJ2-1, with 15 bases matching TRBD2. The CDR3 spans 15 residues. Per germline, CDR1 DFQATT and CDR2 SNEGSKA (reference sequence).

In nucleotides, the CDR3 is TGTGCCAGCAGCCTCCGAGCGGGAGGACCCACAGATACGCAGTATTTT. Protein: CASSLRAGGPTDTQYF. This rearrangement joins TRBV12-3 or TRBV12-4 to TRBJ2-3; 9 bases match TRBD2. The CDR3 totals 16 residues. With 6 bases clipped from V and 2 bases from J, the junction kept 9 bases outside the gene matches.

The gene calls are TRBV28 and TRBJ2-3; D unresolved. The CDR3 consists of 12 residues. Germline V lookup: CDR1 MDHEN, CDR2 SYDVKM. With 8 bases removed from V and 3 bases from J, the gap between germline ends came to 9 bases. CDR3 DNA sequence: TGTGCCAGCCGACTTACGACAGATACGCAGTATTTT. This encodes CASRLTTDTQYF.

The chain carries TRBV9 and TRBJ2-3, with D possibly TRBD2 on 6 matching bases. Germline V gene data show CDR1 as SGDLS and CDR2 as YYNGEE. V was pared by 2 bases and J by 4 bases, with 11 bases between. This CDR3 region has 14 residues. CDR3: CASSVGGVSDTQYF. CDR3 sequence (DNA): TGTGCCAGCAGCGTTGGAGGGGTATCAGATACGCAGTATTTT.

This clonotype is large (0.1 to 1%) in the sample. V and J are TRBV5-6 and TRBJ1-1, with 8 nucleotides matching TRBD1. The CDR3 is 16 residues long. Germline V gene data show CDR1 as SGHDT and CDR2 as YYEEEE. Trimming removed 2 bases from V and 5 bases from J; junction bases left unmatched: 11. The CDR3 DNA sequence: TGTGCCAGCAGCTTCTTCGGGACAGGCGGCCGGACTGAAGCTTTCTTT. Translation: CASSFFGTGGRTEAFF.

This clonotype was seen only a few times. The chain recombines TRBV20-1 with TRBJ2-7; 7 positions agree with TRBD1. CDR3 size: 13 residues. Germline V lookup: CDR1 DFQATT, CDR2 SNEGSKA (reference sequence). V lost 8 bases to trimming and J lost 12 bases; unmatched junction nucleotides: 19. CDR3: CSPSWDSRARGYF. The CDR3 DNA follows: TGCAGTCCCAGCTGGGACAGCCGAGCTCGGGGGTACTTC.

This clonotype has a handful of counts. This chain uses TRBV6-1 with TRBJ2-7, with D unclear. CDR1 MNHNS and CDR2 SASEGT come from the germline V gene. This CDR3 spans 15 amino acids. V lost 8 bases and J lost 0, with 17 bases in between. This CDR3 reads CASGAHSSNSYEQYF. The CDR3 DNA is TGTGCCAGCGGCGCGCATAGCTCAAACTCCTACGAGCAGTACTTC.